Listed here are 30 T cell receptor beta chains from one sample, sequenced in a study of T-cell reconstitution after alpha-beta-depleted transplantation in children. Construction of the TCRbeta library involved unique molecular identifiers. TCRdb fed the PCR reads into MiXCR, producing one record per CDR3 protein. Of under 250,000 distinct CDR3 sequences in the sample, roughly 25% were seen once. Sequences were derived from PBMCs, mostly from graft donor cells, sampled 360 days after TCRalphabeta/CD19-depleted stem cell transplant. These receptors were collected from a female patient aged 2 to 10 who had a stem cell transplant for congenital amegakaryocytic thrombocytopenia, so the T cells may come from the graft donor.

The sample holds a few counts of this clonotype. The rearrangement joins TRBV12-3 or TRBV12-4 to TRBJ2-7; maybe TRBD1 (5 bases). Trimming shortened V by 7 bases and J by 4 bases, and 23 bases separated the two germline ends. The CDR3 covers 16 residues. This chain's CDR3 is CASTILGPRWAYEQYF. The CDR3 nucleotides read TGTGCCAGCACCATCTTGGGGCCCCGGTGGGCTTACGAGCAGTACTTC.

The chain carries TRBV20-1 and TRBJ2-2; no reliable D call. The ends were cut back, 5 bases at V and 6 bases at J, with 16 bases in the middle. Germline V gene data show CDR1 as DFQATT and CDR2 as SNEGSKA (reference sequence). The CDR3 contains 14 residues. The CDR3 sequence is CSASIASGAGELFF. In nucleotides, the CDR3 is TGCAGTGCTTCCATCGCTTCAGGTGCCGGGGAGCTGTTTTTT.

The chain employs TRBV24-1 and TRBJ2-1; 8 nucleotides match TRBD2. In germline, CDR1 is KGHDR, CDR2 SFDVKD. The V and J ends lost 2 bases and 8 bases, in that order; junction bases with no gene match: 4. The length of the CDR3 is 14 residues. For the CDR3, the DNA is TGTGCCACCAGTGATTCCTGGACTAGCTATGAGCAGTTCTTC. The encoded protein is CATSDSWTSYEQFF.

The sample holds one count of this clonotype. The chain recombines TRBV7-2 with TRBJ2-7, with 10 positions matching TRBD1. V shed 5 bases and J 2 bases; nucleotides not matched to a gene: 6. The CDR3 loop spans 15 amino acids. CDR1 is SGHTA, CDR2 FQGNSA, per germline. This CDR3 is CASSRSGTGAYEQYF. The CDR3 coding sequence is TGTGCCAGCAGCCGTTCCGGGACAGGGGCCTACGAGCAGTACTTC.

This clonotype was detected many times. CDR3 protein: CASSLIRYSGANVLTF. The CDR3 nucleotides are TGTGCCAGCAGCTTAATTCGGTACTCTGGGGCCAACGTCCTGACTTTC. The rearrangement uses TRBV11-2 and TRBJ2-6; D unresolved. V gave up 2 bases and J gave up 0 bases, with 8 bases separating them. CDR1 SGHAT and CDR2 FQNNGV come from the germline V gene. CDR3 length equals 16 residues.

This clonotype was seen more than once but under ten times. V usage is TRBV12-3 or TRBV12-4 and J usage is TRBJ2-1; possible D gene TRBD2, 5 bases. Deletions cut 3 bases from V and 4 bases from J, with 7 bases between. This CDR3 has 13 amino acids. CDR3 sequence reads: CASSFGDYNEQFF. Here the CDR3 DNA reads TGTGCCAGCAGTTTCGGGGATTACAATGAGCAGTTCTTC.

The chain recombines TRBV7-2 with TRBJ2-5; weak D call: TRBD2 (6 bases). Trimming pared 1 base from V and 2 bases from J, leaving 11 bases between. Per germline, CDR1 SGHTA and CDR2 FQGNSA. The CDR3 contains 15 residues. CDR3 in DNA: TGTGCCAGCAGCTTAGGCCTCGGAGGGCAAGAGACCCAGTACTTC. Translating it yields CASSLGLGGQETQYF.

The chain is built from TRBV11-2 and TRBJ2-7; 8 bases are a match to TRBD2. CDR3 length: 15 amino acids. With 8 bases clipped from V and 1 base from J, the junction kept 10 bases outside the gene matches. In germline, CDR1 is SGHAT, CDR2 FQNNGV. CDR3 DNA: TGTGCCAGCGGCGACTGGACTAGCTCATCCTACGAGCAGTACTTC. Translated: CASGDWTSSSYEQYF.

The chain is built from TRBV12-3 or TRBV12-4 and TRBJ2-2; no clear D. The CDR3 is 14 residues long. V gave up 7 bases and J gave up 1 base, with 10 bases separating them. CDR3: CASILDLNTGELFF. The CDR3 region has the DNA TGTGCCAGCATACTCGACTTGAACACCGGGGAGCTGTTTTTT.

This clonotype appeared a few times. The CDR3 sequence: CASSLTTVTEAFF. In DNA form, the CDR3 reads TGTGCCAGCAGCTTAACGACAGTCACTGAAGCTTTCTTT. This chain links TRBV7-6 with TRBJ1-1; TRBD1 is a possible D gene (5 bases). This CDR3 comprises 13 residues. Trimming stripped 2 bases from V and 4 bases from J, with 8 bases between. Germline lookup yields CDR1 SGHVS and CDR2 FNYEAQ.

This chain connects TRBV6-1 to TRBJ2-3, with D hard to call. CDR3 length equals 17 residues. V lost 2 bases to trimming and J lost 2 bases, with 17 bases between them. The V gene's germline CDR1 is MNHNS and CDR2 SASEGT. As DNA, the CDR3 is TGTGCCAGCAGTGAAATCGGCATCCTAGTCCTCACAGATACGCAGTATTTT. This gives the protein CASSEIGILVLTDTQYF.

The rearrangement uses TRBV7-9 and TRBJ2-3, with a weak D call TRBD1 (6 bases). Germline-derived CDR1 and CDR2 are SEHNR and FQNEAQ (reference sequence). The V end lost 5 bases, the J end lost 3 bases, and 21 bases lay between the germline ends. The CDR3 loop spans 17 amino acids. In nucleotides, the CDR3 is TGTGCCAGCAGCCCATCGGGTAGGGGGAGTCCGACAGATACGCAGTATTTT. It is translated as CASSPSGRGSPTDTQYF.

This clonotype turned up a few times. This chain links TRBV29-1 with TRBJ2-5; 11 nucleotides align to TRBD2. The CDR3 is 16 amino acids. Germline-derived CDR1 and CDR2 are SQVTM and ANQGSEA. J was trimmed by 4 bases and V by 3 bases; bases with no gene match: 10. CDR3: CSVEGSGGGVGETQYF. The DNA for the CDR3 is TGCAGCGTTGAGGGTAGCGGGGGGGGTGTCGGAGAGACCCAGTACTTC.

The chain has TRBV20-1 and TRBJ1-1, with D possibly matching TRBD1 (6 bases). The CDR3 totals 15 residues. Germline V CDR1 and CDR2: DFQATT, SNEGSKA (reference sequence). V dropped 2 bases and J dropped 8 bases, with 21 bases sitting between them. The CDR3 sequence is CSARSEVRGAREAFF. CDR3 nucleotide sequence: TGCAGTGCTAGATCAGAGGTCCGGGGGGCTCGCGAAGCTTTCTTT.

This clonotype was detected only a few times. This chain uses TRBV15 with TRBJ2-7; unclear D gene. Germline V gene lookup returns CDR1 LNHNV and CDR2 YYDKDF (reference sequence). The CDR3 extends over 16 amino acids. V gave up 5 bases and J gave up 0 bases, with 17 bases separating them. The CDR3 DNA is TGTGCCACCAGCCCAACCGACCGCAGGAGCTCCTACGAGCAGTACTTC. It codes for CATSPTDRRSSYEQYF.

The V call is TRBV28, the J call TRBJ1-2; no definite D call. The CDR3 covers 12 residues. Germline V CDR1 and CDR2: MDHEN, SYDVKM. Trimming left V 11 bases short and J 5 bases short, with 15 bases between. CDR3 loop: CALQRRGYGYTF. The CDR3 DNA follows: TGTGCCCTCCAACGGCGGGGATATGGCTACACCTTC.

The chain is built from TRBV12-3 or TRBV12-4 and TRBJ1-5; D is possibly TRBD1 (6 bases). The CDR3 totals 15 residues. The V and J ends lost 6 bases and 3 bases respectively, with 15 bases between them. The CDR3 spells CASRSTAGANQPQHF. CDR3 nucleotide sequence: TGTGCCAGCAGGTCCACAGCAGGGGCCAATCAGCCCCAGCATTTT.

The chain joins TRBV12-3 or TRBV12-4 to TRBJ2-5, with a weak D call TRBD1 (5 bases). The CDR3 is 15 amino acids. The V end lost 5 bases, the J end lost 2 bases, and 15 bases lay between the germline ends. The chain's CDR3 is CASSPYPTVQETQYF. DNA of the CDR3: TGTGCCAGCAGTCCCTATCCGACAGTACAAGAGACCCAGTACTTC.

The chain joins TRBV7-2 to TRBJ2-7; D is unresolved. The CDR3 sequence is 13 residues long. V lost 4 bases to trimming and J lost 1 base, with 8 bases between them. Looked up from germline, CDR1 is SGHTA and CDR2 is FQGNSA. CDR3 DNA: TGTGCCAGCAGCTGGCAGGAGTCCTACGAGCAGTACTTC. The encoded protein is CASSWQESYEQYF.

This clonotype was recorded at least ten times. The chain is built from TRBV28 and TRBJ2-4, with 11 nucleotides matching TRBD1. This CDR3 is 15 amino acids long. From germline, CDR1 is MDHEN and CDR2 SYDVKM. The J segment lost 7 bases and the V segment lost 5 bases, leaving 7 bases of the junction unmatched. CDR3 sequence (DNA): TGTGCCAGCAGTGCCAGGACAGGGGGCGGGAACATTCAGTACTTC. This codes for CASSARTGGGNIQYF.

This clonotype came up many times. The gene calls are TRBV11-2 and TRBJ2-2; D could derive from TRBD1 or TRBD2 (5 bases each). CDR3 length equals 17 residues. V shed 5 bases and J shed 6 bases, with 22 bases lying between them. Germline CDR1 and CDR2: SGHAT and FQNNGV. The CDR3 nucleotides are TGTGCCAGCAGCCTCCTCCCTTCCTGGGGGAGACCCGGGGAGCTGTTTTTT. The encoded protein is CASSLLPSWGRPGELFF.

The chain has TRBV30 and TRBJ2-3; D ambiguous. The germline gives CDR1 GTSNPN, CDR2 SVGIG (reference sequence). V shed 1 base and J shed 4 bases, with 15 bases lying between them. This CDR3 region has 15 residues. CDR3 coding DNA: TGTGCCTGGAGTGCCTCCCCCATGTTATCAGATACGCAGTATTTT. It translates to CAWSASPMLSDTQYF.

The gene calls are TRBV5-4 and TRBJ1-5; D is unclear. Germline CDR1 and CDR2: SGHNT and YYREEE (reference sequence). There are 14 residues in the CDR3. V dropped 4 bases and J dropped 5 bases, with 13 bases sitting between them. CDR3 DNA sequence: TGTGCCAGCAGCCTGTTTGGTTACGATCAGCCCCAGCATTTT. The encoded protein is CASSLFGYDQPQHF.

The rearrangement uses TRBV4-1 and TRBJ1-1; no firm D call. The CDR3 has 18 residues. V shed 0 bases and J shed 2 bases, with 19 bases lying between them. Germline lookup yields CDR1 MGHRA and CDR2 YSYEKL. CDR3 protein: CASSQDSGVRQANTEAFF. The CDR3 coding sequence is TGCGCCAGCAGCCAAGATTCTGGAGTGCGTCAGGCTAACACTGAAGCTTTCTTT.

In its sample, this clonotype was seen a few times. The gene calls are TRBV3-1 and TRBJ2-1; the match to TRBD2 covers 8 bases. With 0 bases clipped from V and 6 bases from J, the junction kept 7 bases outside the gene matches. The CDR3 loop spans 16 amino acids. The V gene's germline CDR1 is LGHDT and CDR2 YNNKEL (reference sequence). As DNA, the CDR3 is TGTGCCAGCAGCCAAGAACTCGGCAGCGGGGGCAATGAGCAGTTCTTC. Translated, it gives CASSQELGSGGNEQFF.

As regards this clonotype: A read error may account for a junction end that differs from germline. Here the CDR3 DNA reads TGTGCCACCAGTCCAGGACAGGGGGCCTATAGCAATCAGCCCCAGCATTTT. This gives the protein CATSPGQGAYSNQPQHF. The chain carries TRBV28 and TRBJ1-5; TRBD1 matches at 11 bases. The V gene's germline CDR1 is MDHEN and CDR2 SYDVKM. The CDR3 runs to 17 residues. The whole variable domain, remainder taken from reference TRBV28 and TRBJ1-5, is DVKVTQSSRYLVKRTGEKVFLECVQDMDHENMFWYRQDPGLGLRLIYFSYDVKMKEKGDIPEGYSVSREKKERFSLILESASTNQTSMYLCATSPGQGAYSNQPQHFGDGTRLSIL.

This clonotype was seen a handful of times. The CDR3 is CASSFRAGDYEQYF. DNA for the CDR3: TGTGCCAGCAGCTTTCGTGCAGGGGACTACGAGCAGTACTTC. The chain couples TRBV5-5 to TRBJ2-7, with D maybe TRBD1 (6 bases). Deletions cut 2 bases from V and 3 bases from J, with 12 bases between. This CDR3 has 14 residues. CDR1 is SGHKS and CDR2 is YYEKEE in the germline V gene (reference sequence). The complete variable domain, with remaining parts taken from reference TRBV5-5 and TRBJ2-7, reads DAGVTQSPTHLIKTRGQQVTLRCSPISGHKSVSWYQQVLGQGPQFIFQYYEKEERGRGNFPDRFSARQFPNYSSELNVNALLLGDSALYLCASSFRAGDYEQYFGPGTRLTVT.

The chain uses TRBV11-1 and TRBJ2-1; D uncertain. Trimming took 1 base from V and 7 from J, leaving 8 bases between them. This CDR3 region has 13 residues. Germline V gene sequence: CDR1 SGHAT, CDR2 FQDESV (reference sequence). CDR3 DNA sequence: TGTGCCAGCAGCTTAGAGCGAGCAAATGAGCAGTTCTTC. Protein sequence: CASSLERANEQFF.

V usage is TRBV7-3 and J usage is TRBJ2-5; TRBD2 agrees at 7 bases. The CDR3 length is 18 residues. Losses at the gene ends were 1 base for V and 7 bases for J; bases not matched to a gene: 18. Germline loops: CDR1 SGHTA, CDR2 FQGTGA. CDR3 nucleotide sequence: TGTGCCAGCAGCTTAAAGGGAGGGGCGGTCAGCGGTAGGGTGACCCAGTACTTC. This encodes CASSLKGGAVSGRVTQYF.

This chain links TRBV12-3 or TRBV12-4 with TRBJ2-5; 10 nucleotides agree with TRBD1. This CDR3 has 15 amino acids. V lost 5 bases and J lost 6; bases outside the gene matches: 9. The CDR3 region is CASSRQGAELQTQYF. CDR3 DNA: TGTGCCAGCAGTCGACAGGGGGCCGAGTTGCAGACCCAGTACTTC.